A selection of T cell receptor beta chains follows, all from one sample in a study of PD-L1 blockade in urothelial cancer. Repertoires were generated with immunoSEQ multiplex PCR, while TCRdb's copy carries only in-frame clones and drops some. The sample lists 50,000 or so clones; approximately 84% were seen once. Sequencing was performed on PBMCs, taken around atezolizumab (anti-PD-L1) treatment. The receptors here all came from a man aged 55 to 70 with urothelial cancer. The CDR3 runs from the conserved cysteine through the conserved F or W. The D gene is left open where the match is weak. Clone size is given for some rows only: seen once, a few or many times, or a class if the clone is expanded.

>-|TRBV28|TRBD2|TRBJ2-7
TGTGCCAGCAGTGGAGCGGGGGGCGGATCCTACGAGCAGTACTTC
CASSGAGGGSYEQYF
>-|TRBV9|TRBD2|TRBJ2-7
TGTGCCAGCAGCAGAAGACTAGCGGGTACCTACGAGCAGTACTTC
CASSRRLAGTYEQYF
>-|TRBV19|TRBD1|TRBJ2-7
TGTGCCAGTAGTTCGAGGACAGGGGTGTACGAGCAGTACTTC
CASSSRTGVYEQYF
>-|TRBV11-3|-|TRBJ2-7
TGTGCCAGCAGCTTAATGGCAGGGCGGCCCTACGAGCAGTACTTC
CASSLMAGRPYEQYF
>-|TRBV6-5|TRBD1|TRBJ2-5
TGTGCCAGCAGCCCCGGACAGGGGGTAAAGACCCAGTACTTC
CASSPGQGVKTQYF
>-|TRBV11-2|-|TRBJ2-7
TGTGCCAGCAGCTTACTAGGGGCCCAGGGTGAGGAGCAGTACTTC
CASSLLGAQGEEQYF
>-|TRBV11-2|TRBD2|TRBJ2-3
TGTGCCAGCAGCTTCCTAGCGGGACTTACAGATACGCAGTATTTT
CASSFLAGLTDTQYF
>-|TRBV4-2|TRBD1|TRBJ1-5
TGTGCCAGCAGCCACCGACAGGGGGCTCTCACGACGGATAGCAATCAGCCCCAGCATTTT
CASSHRQGALTTDSNQPQHF
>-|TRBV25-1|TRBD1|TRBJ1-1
TGTGCCAGCAGTGATACAGGGGGCATGAACACTGAAGCTTTCTTT
CASSDTGGMNTEAFF
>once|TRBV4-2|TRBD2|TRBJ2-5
TGTGCCAGCAGCCAAGTAGAAGCGGGGGGTGAAGAGACCCAGTACTTC
CASSQVEAGGEETQYF
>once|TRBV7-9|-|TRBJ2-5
TGTGCCAGCAGCTTAGTAGGGTCAGGGCGCTCAGAGACCCAGTACTTC
CASSLVGSGRSETQYF
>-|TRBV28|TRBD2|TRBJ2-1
TGTGCCAGCATCAATAGACTAGCGGGGTACAATGAGCAGTTCTTC
CASINRLAGYNEQFF
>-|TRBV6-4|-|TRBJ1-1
TGTGCCAGCAGGCAGGGGTTCAACACTGAAGCTTTCTTT
CASRQGFNTEAFF
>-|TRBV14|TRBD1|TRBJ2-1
TGTGCCAGCAGCCAACGACAGGGTTACTACAATGAGCAGTTCTTC
CASSQRQGYYNEQFF
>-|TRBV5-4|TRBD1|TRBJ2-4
TGTGCCAGCAGCGGCACAGGGGGTGGAAACATTCAGTACTTC
CASSGTGGGNIQYF
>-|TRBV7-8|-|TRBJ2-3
TGTGCCAGCAGCTTAGCCACAACCACAGATACGCAGTATTTT
CASSLATTTDTQYF
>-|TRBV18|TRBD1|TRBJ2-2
TGTGCCAGCTCCCCTACAGGGGCCGGGGAGCTGTTTTTT
CASSPTGAGELFF
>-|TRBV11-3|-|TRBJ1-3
TGTGCCAGCAGCTTAGGGGCGCTCGGAAACACCATATATTTT
CASSLGALGNTIYF
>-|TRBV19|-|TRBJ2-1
TGTGCCAGTAGTATAAAAGGGGATGAGCAGTTCTTC
CASSIKGDEQFF
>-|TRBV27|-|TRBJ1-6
TGTGCCAGCCGTCTCTCGGGGGGACATAATTCACCCCTCCACTTT
CASRLSGGHNSPLHF
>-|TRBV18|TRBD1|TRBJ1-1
TGTGCCAGCTCACCAAGGGGGGACAGGGGATATAAAGACACTGAAGCTTTCTTT
CASSPRGDRGYKDTEAFF
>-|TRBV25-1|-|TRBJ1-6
TGTGCCAGCAGTGAATATACAGGGAGAAATTCACCCCTCCACTTT
CASSEYTGRNSPLHF
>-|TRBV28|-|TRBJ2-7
TGTGCCAGCAGCGGATCTTTAGGGGACGAGCAGTACTTC
CASSGSLGDEQYF
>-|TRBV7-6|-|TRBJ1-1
TGTGCCAGCAGCGAGGGGGTTCTAGACACTGAAGCTTTCTTT
CASSEGVLDTEAFF
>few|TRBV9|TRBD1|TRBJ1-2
TGTGCCAGCAGCGCCTCGACAGGGAACTATGGCTACACCTTC
CASSASTGNYGYTF
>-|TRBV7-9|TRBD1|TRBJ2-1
TGTGCCAGCAGCTTAGTAACAGGGGTCATCAGTGAGCAGTTCTTC
CASSLVTGVISEQFF
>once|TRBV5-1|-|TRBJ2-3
TGCGCCAGCAGCTTGCCAGGGGCCACAGATACGCAGTATTTT
CASSLPGATDTQYF
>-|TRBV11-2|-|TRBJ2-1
TGTGCCAGCAGCTTAGCTGGCAGATACAATGAGCAGTTCTTC
CASSLAGRYNEQFF
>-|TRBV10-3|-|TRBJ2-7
TGTGCCATCAGTGCTGACCAGGGAACCTACGAGCAGTACTTC
CAISADQGTYEQYF
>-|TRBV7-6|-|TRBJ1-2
TGTGCCAGCAGCTTAGCGCGGGTCAGGAGGATTCCTAACTATGGCTACACCTTC
CASSLARVRRIPNYGYTF
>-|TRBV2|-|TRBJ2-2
TGTGCCAGCAATAGACTGGCGAACACCGGGGAGCTGTTTTTT
CASNRLANTGELFF
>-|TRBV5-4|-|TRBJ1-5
TGTGCCAGCAGCTTGTTTGGGGCCCCAAATCAGCCCCAGCATTTT
CASSLFGAPNQPQHF
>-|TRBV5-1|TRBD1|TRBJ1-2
TGCGCCAGCAGCCCCCAGACAGGGGAGAACTATGGCTACACCTTC
CASSPQTGENYGYTF
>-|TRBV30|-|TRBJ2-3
TGTGCCTGGAGTCGGGCAGATACGCAGTATTTT
CAWSRADTQYF
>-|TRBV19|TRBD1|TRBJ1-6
TGTGCCAGTAGTGAGAAGGGACAGAGACACTATAATTCACCCCTCCACTTT
CASSEKGQRHYNSPLHF
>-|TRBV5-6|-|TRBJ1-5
TGTGCCAGCAGCTTCCGGGGGGGCCAATATCAGCCCCAGCATTTT
CASSFRGGQYQPQHF
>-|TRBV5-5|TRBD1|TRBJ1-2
TGTGCCAGCAGCCTGACAGGGCCGGGCGGCTACACCTTC
CASSLTGPGGYTF
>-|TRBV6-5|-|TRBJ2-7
TGTGCCAGCAGTTCCCCAGGCTACGAGCAGTACTTC
CASSSPGYEQYF
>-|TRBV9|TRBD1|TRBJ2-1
TGTGCCAGCACCTCACTTTCGACAGGGAGAGGTGAGCAGTTCTTC
CASTSLSTGRGEQFF
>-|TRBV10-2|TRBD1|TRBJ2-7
TGCGCCAGCACATTCGACAGGGGTAACGACGAGCAGTACTTC
CASTFDRGNDEQYF
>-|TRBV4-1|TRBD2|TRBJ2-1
TGCGCCAGCAGCCAAGGGGCATGGGGGGGTTTGCAGTTCTTC
CASSQGAWGGLQFF